This T cell receptor beta chain was retrieved from a study of control samples from healthy donors and cancer patients. Clones were read by immunoSEQ multiplex PCR, and TCRdb kept only the in-frame ones, dropping some. The data show 75,000 to 80,000 clones, around 90% seen once. The CDR3 runs to 16 residues. V lost 3 bases, J lost 7 bases, and 7 bases stayed unmatched. Germline assignment: CDR1 KGHDR and CDR2 SFDVKD. The TCR was taken from a woman aged 50 to 65 with colorectal cancer. Source material: PBMCs. This rearrangement joins TRBV24-1 to TRBJ2-1; TRBD2 matches 11 bases. The CDR3 DNA is TGTGCCACCAGTGATCTTAGCGGGGGGGCAAGGAATGAGCAGTTCTTC. It encodes CATSDLSGGARNEQFF.